A selection of T cell receptor beta chains follows, all from one sample in a study of cytomegalovirus exposure and HLA in healthy donors. Profiling relied on immunoSEQ multiplex PCR, and the TCRdb table lists in-frame clones only, not all of them. The table has about 140,000 clones, almost 85% seen once. Sequencing was done on a sample of PBMCs. The receptors originated from a woman aged 35 to 49 in good health and CMV-seronegative. Both conserved end residues are part of each CDR3. The order of the fields is V gene, J gene, D gene, clone size, CDR3 protein, CDR3 DNA. D genes are given only for firm matches. Expanded clones are given a class, and other clones once, few, many or no size at all.

>TRBV7-8|TRBJ2-1|TRBD2|.
CASSLLPGLDKSEQFF
TGTGCCAGCAGCCTATTACCGGGACTAGACAAGTCTGAGCAGTTCTTC
>TRBV6-5|TRBJ2-2|.|few
CASSRQDVTGELFF
TGTGCCAGCAGTAGGCAGGATGTCACCGGGGAGCTGTTTTTT
>TRBV7-9|TRBJ2-1|.|.
CANKNEAGGQFF
TGTGCCAACAAAAACGAGGCCGGTGGGCAGTTCTTC
>TRBV7-9|TRBJ2-1|TRBD2|.
CASSLVSSGNYEQFF
TGTGCCAGCAGCTTAGTCTCTAGCGGGAACTATGAGCAGTTCTTC
>TRBV28|TRBJ2-7|TRBD2|.
CASTPSSTSGRARGYF
TGTGCCAGCACCCCATCCTCAACTAGCGGGAGGGCCCGGGGGTACTTC
>TRBV7-2|TRBJ2-5|.|.
CASSWPRADETQYF
TGTGCCAGCAGCTGGCCCAGGGCCGACGAGACCCAGTACTTC
>TRBV7-3|TRBJ2-2|.|.
CASSQGGAGTGELFF
TGTGCCAGCAGCCAAGGAGGGGCTGGGACCGGGGAGCTGTTTTTT
>TRBV4-2|TRBJ2-6|.|.
CASEPSGANVLTF
TGTGCCAGCGAGCCCTCTGGGGCCAACGTCCTGACTTTC
>TRBV10-2|TRBJ1-5|.|few
CASSTDSNQPQHF
TGCGCCAGCAGTACTGATAGCAATCAGCCCCAGCATTTT
>TRBV27|TRBJ2-5|.|.
CASSFTGSPETQYF
TGTGCCAGCAGTTTCACAGGGTCCCCAGAGACCCAGTACTTC
>TRBV6-6|TRBJ1-1|.|once
CASSPGFAEAFF
TGTGCCAGCAGCCCGGGGTTCGCTGAAGCTTTCTTT
>TRBV6-1|TRBJ2-7|.|.
CASSNLYEQYF
TGTGCCAGCAGCAACTTGTACGAGCAGTACTTC
>TRBV5-1|TRBJ2-3|TRBD1|.
CASSRDRASDTQYF
TGCGCCAGCAGCAGGGACAGGGCCTCAGATACGCAGTATTTT
>TRBV10-3|TRBJ1-5|.|.
CAISYGTKVDQPQHF
TGTGCCATCAGTTACGGGACAAAGGTGGATCAGCCCCAGCATTTT
>TRBV9|TRBJ2-1|TRBD1|.
CASSPGQGKNEQFF
TGTGCCAGCAGCCCGGGACAGGGTAAGAATGAGCAGTTCTTC
>TRBV10-1|TRBJ2-2|.|.
CASRTVLTGELFF
TGCGCCAGCAGGACAGTGCTCACCGGGGAGCTGTTTTTT
>TRBV18|TRBJ1-2|TRBD1|.
CASSQAENRGIGYTF
TGTGCCAGCTCACAGGCAGAAAACAGGGGGATTGGCTACACCTTC
>TRBV7-9|TRBJ1-1|.|.
CASSPNHKRYEGAFF
TGTGCCAGCAGTCCCAATCATAAACGGTACGAGGGAGCTTTCTTT
>TRBV6-1|TRBJ2-1|.|once
CASSVRDPLNTQNEQFF
TGTGCCAGCAGTGTACGAGACCCGCTGAACACACAGAATGAGCAGTTCTTC
>TRBV6-1|TRBJ1-1|.|.
CASRTHTNTEAFF
TGTGCCAGTCGAACTCATACCAACACTGAAGCTTTCTTT
>TRBV11-2|TRBJ2-7|TRBD1|.
CASSRDRVKEQYF
TGTGCCAGCAGCCGGGACAGGGTTAAAGAGCAGTACTTC
>TRBV4-2|TRBJ2-2|.|.
CASSRTSSSGGRGGELFF
TGTGCCAGCAGCCGGACTTCTAGCTCGGGTGGGAGAGGCGGGGAGCTGTTTTTT
>TRBV30|TRBJ1-5|.|once
CAWSRQSNQPQHF
TGTGCCTGGAGTCGACAGAGCAATCAGCCCCAGCATTTT
>TRBV11-1|TRBJ2-3|.|.
CASSKRLGHSSDTQYF
TGTGCCAGCAGCAAAAGACTAGGCCATAGTTCAGATACGCAGTATTTT
>TRBV19|TRBJ2-1|.|.
CASSISLWGIADNSYNEQFF
TGTGCCAGTAGTATATCTTTATGGGGGATAGCGGATAATTCGTACAATGAGCAGTTCTTC
>TRBV5-1|TRBJ2-4|.|.
CASSLAVAKNIQYF
TGCGCCAGCAGCTTGGCAGTAGCCAAAAACATTCAGTACTTC
>TRBV28|TRBJ2-5|.|.
CASSSPSQGETQYF
TGTGCCAGCAGTTCCCCCTCACAGGGAGAGACCCAGTACTTC
>TRBV10-3|TRBJ1-5|.|.
CAISGDSNQPQHF
TGTGCCATCAGCGGAGATAGCAATCAGCCCCAGCATTTT
>TRBV19|TRBJ2-3|.|.
CAARGWSDTQYF
TGTGCCGCTAGAGGGTGGTCAGATACGCAGTATTTT
>TRBV27|TRBJ1-5|.|.
CASRAHRVSNQPQHF
TGTGCCAGCAGAGCGCACAGGGTTAGCAATCAGCCCCAGCATTTT
>TRBV28|TRBJ2-3|TRBD2|.
CASSISFRDNGKSSGSYGDTQYF
TGTGCCAGCAGTATAAGCTTCCGGGACAATGGGAAGTCTAGCGGGAGTTATGGAGATACGCAGTATTTT
>TRBV5-1|TRBJ2-3|TRBD2|.
CASSLDLSGSTDTQYF
TGCGCCAGCAGCCTGGACCTTAGCGGGAGCACAGATACGCAGTATTTT
>TRBV29-1|TRBJ1-1|.|once
CSVVDTPNTEAFF
TGCAGCGTTGTCGACACCCCGAACACTGAAGCTTTCTTT
>TRBV5-5|TRBJ2-7|TRBD1|few
CASSSPGQGIYEQYF
TGTGCCAGCAGCTCCCCGGGACAGGGGATTTACGAGCAGTACTTC
>TRBV5-1|TRBJ2-2|.|once
CASSLGTVANTGELFF
TGCGCCAGCAGCTTGGGGACAGTAGCGAACACCGGGGAGCTGTTTTTT
>TRBV5-1|TRBJ1-1|TRBD1|.
CATRIGQGLEAFF
TGCGCCACTAGAATCGGACAGGGCCTCGAAGCTTTCTTT
>TRBV7-9|TRBJ1-2|TRBD1|.
CASSSQGAHGYTF
TGTGCCAGCAGCTCCCAGGGGGCTCATGGCTACACCTTC
>TRBV6-5|TRBJ1-2|.|few
CASSYQKDSQIF
TGTGCCAGCAGTTACCAAAAAGACAGCCAGATCTTC
>TRBV5-1|TRBJ2-1|.|.
CASSPFHNEQFF
TGCGCCAGCAGTCCGTTTCACAATGAGCAGTTCTTC
>TRBV10-3|TRBJ2-7|TRBD2|.
CAIKNLGLAAEQYF
TGTGCCATCAAGAATCTGGGACTAGCGGCGGAGCAGTACTTC
>TRBV6-5|TRBJ1-1|.|.
CASKTGSTEAFF
TGTGCCAGCAAAACGGGGAGCACTGAAGCTTTCTTT
>TRBV7-9|TRBJ1-2|TRBD1|.
CASSHSTGQGRLGYGYTF
TGTGCCAGCAGCCACAGTACGGGACAGGGGCGGTTGGGCTATGGCTACACCTTC
>TRBV27|TRBJ2-7|.|.
CASSLLSPGLAYEQYF
TGTGCCAGCAGTTTACTCTCCCCAGGGCTAGCCTACGAGCAGTACTTC
>TRBV28|TRBJ1-2|.|few
CASSSAGGSQRFYGYTF
TGTGCCAGCAGTTCCGCCGGGGGGTCCCAGAGGTTCTATGGCTACACCTTC